These 9 T cell receptor beta chains came from one sample sequenced in a study of T cell responses to AZD1222 COVID-19 vaccine. Here immunoSEQ multiplex PCR was the method, and the copy in TCRdb shows in-frame clones only, minus some. Here the sample spans roughly 110,000 clones, 75% to 90% being singletons. Sequenced here: peripheral blood, sampled on day 0 of AZD1222 vaccination. These receptors came from an adult in good health.

The V call is TRBV20-1, the J call TRBJ1-1; 7 bases are a match to TRBD1. From germline, CDR1 is DFQATT and CDR2 SNEGSKA (reference sequence). CDR3 length equals 18 residues. J lost 0 bases, V lost 3 bases, and 16 bases had no gene match. The DNA for the CDR3 is TGCAGTGCTAGTGGGGCCGACAGGGCTTTTCCTCTGAACACTGAAGCTTTCTTT. It codes for CSASGADRAFPLNTEAFF.

The chain has TRBV7-2 and TRBJ1-4, with D possibly matching TRBD1 (5 bases). The germline V gene has CDR1 SGHTA and CDR2 FQGNSA. Trimming shortened V by 1 base and J by 8 bases, and 14 bases separated the two germline ends. CDR3 length: 15 amino acids. As DNA, the CDR3 is TGTGCCAGCAGCTTAGTGTTAGGGACGGAGGAAAAACTGTTTTTT. It encodes CASSLVLGTEEKLFF.

CDR3 loop: CASSRLAGGWGNEQFF. CDR3 DNA: TGTGCCAGCAGCAGACTAGCGGGAGGGTGGGGCAATGAGCAGTTCTTC. The rearrangement uses TRBV7-9 and TRBJ2-1, with 14 bases lining up with TRBD2. Per the germline V gene, CDR1 is SEHNR and CDR2 is FQNEAQ (reference sequence). The length of the CDR3 is 16 residues. Trimming cost V 5 bases and J 6 bases; bases outside gene matches: 6.

Here the CDR3 reads CASGLAGDPTYEQYF. The DNA of the CDR3 is TGTGCCAGCGGACTAGCGGGAGACCCGACCTACGAGCAGTACTTC. The J gene is TRBJ2-7, the V gene TRBV27, with TRBD2 matching 13 bases. There are 15 residues in the CDR3. Germline loops: CDR1 MNHEY, CDR2 SMNVEV (reference sequence). V lost 8 bases and J lost 2; bases outside the gene matches: 6.

Here the CDR3 reads CASSTNRDRATNEKLFF. CDR3 in DNA: TGTGCCAGCAGTACAAACCGGGACAGGGCTACTAATGAAAAACTGTTTTTT. The V and J genes are TRBV28 and TRBJ1-4; 9 nucleotides agree with TRBD1. The CDR3 is made up of 17 amino acids. J lost 2 bases, V lost 5 bases, and 9 bases had no gene match. Looked up from germline, CDR1 is MDHEN and CDR2 is SYDVKM. The full variable domain, in which reference TRBV28 and TRBJ1-4 provide the parts outside the CDR3, is DVKVTQSSRYLVKRTGEKVFLECVQDMDHENMFWYRQDPGLGLRLIYFSYDVKMKEKGDIPEGYSVSREKKERFSLILESASTNQTSMYLCASSTNRDRATNEKLFFGSGTQLSVL.

This clone was seen a few times. The CDR3 DNA reads as TGTGCCAGCAGCTTAGGACAGGGCTACTACGAGCAGTACTTC. It codes for CASSLGQGYYEQYF. The chain couples TRBV7-9 to TRBJ2-7; 7 bases match TRBD1. Germline assignment: CDR1 SEHNR and CDR2 FQNEAQ (reference sequence). The CDR3 consists of 14 residues. V was pared by 1 base and J by 3 bases, with 3 bases of the junction left unmatched.

V and J are TRBV19 and TRBJ2-3; D is uncertain. Germline V gene sequence: CDR1 LNHDA, CDR2 SQIVND (reference sequence). The CDR3 length is 14 residues. Trimming pared 6 bases from V and 0 bases from J, leaving 10 bases between. The CDR3 region is CASRDGSSTDTQYF. The CDR3 DNA reads as TGTGCCAGTAGGGACGGGTCTAGCACAGATACGCAGTATTTT.

This clone was found once. This chain links TRBV7-5 with TRBJ1-2. TRBV7-5 is given as a pseudogene. This CDR3 is built from 14 residues. CDR3 bases: TGTGCCAGAAGCTTAAATTGGAAAGAGGATGGCTACACCTTC. The encoded protein is CARSLNWKEDGYTF.

The V call is TRBV6-6, the J call TRBJ2-1; tentatively, D is TRBD1 (6 bases). The CDR3 consists of 16 residues. Germline V lookup: CDR1 MNHNY, CDR2 SVGAGI (reference sequence). The germline V and J ends were trimmed by 7 bases and 0 bases, with 16 bases remaining between them. The CDR3 protein is CASNFPGTYSYNEQFF. In DNA form, the CDR3 reads TGTGCCAGCAACTTCCCCGGGACATACTCCTACAATGAGCAGTTCTTC.